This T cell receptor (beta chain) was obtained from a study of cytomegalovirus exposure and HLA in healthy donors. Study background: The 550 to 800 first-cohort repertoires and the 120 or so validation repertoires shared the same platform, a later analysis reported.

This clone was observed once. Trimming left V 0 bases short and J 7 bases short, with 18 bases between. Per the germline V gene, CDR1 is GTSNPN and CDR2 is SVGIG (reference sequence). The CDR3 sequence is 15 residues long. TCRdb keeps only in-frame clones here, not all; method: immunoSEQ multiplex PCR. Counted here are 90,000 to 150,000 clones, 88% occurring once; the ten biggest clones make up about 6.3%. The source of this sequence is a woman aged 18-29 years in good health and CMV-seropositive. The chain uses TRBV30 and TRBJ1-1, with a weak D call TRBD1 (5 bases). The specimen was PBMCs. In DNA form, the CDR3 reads TGTGCCTGGAGTGTACATGGAGGAGGGGCGATTGAAGCTTTCTTT. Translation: CAWSVHGGGAIEAFF.